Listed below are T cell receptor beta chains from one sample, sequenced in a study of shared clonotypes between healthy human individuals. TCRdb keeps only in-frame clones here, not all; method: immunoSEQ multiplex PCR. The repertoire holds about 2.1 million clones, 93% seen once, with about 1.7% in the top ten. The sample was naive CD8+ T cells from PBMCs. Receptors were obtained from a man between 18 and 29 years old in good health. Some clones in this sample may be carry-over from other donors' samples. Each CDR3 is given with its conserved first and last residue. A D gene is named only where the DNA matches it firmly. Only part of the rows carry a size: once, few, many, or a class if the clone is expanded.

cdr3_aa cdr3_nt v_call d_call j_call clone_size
CASSLAGGRNEQYF TGTGCCAGCAGCTTAGCGGGAGGACGAAACGAGCAGTACTTC TRBV7-8 . TRBJ2-7 .
CASSLGGASGGHEQFF TGTGCCAGCAGCCTGGGCGGGGCTAGTGGGGGCCATGAGCAGTTCTTC TRBV7-3 . TRBJ2-1 .
CASSPGGSGTEAFF TGTGCCAGCAGTCCCGGGGGTAGCGGCACTGAAGCTTTCTTT TRBV7-3 . TRBJ1-1 .
CASSLRSPHQFQETQYF TGTGCCAGCAGCTTACGGTCCCCCCACCAGTTTCAAGAGACCCAGTACTTC TRBV7-9 . TRBJ2-5 once
CASSEEIYYEQYF TGTGCCAGCAGTGAAGAGATTTACTACGAGCAGTACTTC TRBV2 . TRBJ2-7 once
CASSQVWSGKGYEQYF TGCGCCAGCAGCCAAGTCTGGTCTGGGAAAGGCTACGAGCAGTACTTC TRBV4-3 . TRBJ2-7 .
CASRRMGLAGYNTGELFF TGTGCCAGCAGGAGAATGGGACTAGCGGGATATAACACCGGGGAGCTGTTTTTT TRBV27 TRBD2 TRBJ2-2 .
CASSSTGVYEQYF TGTGCCAGCAGCTCAACAGGGGTGTACGAGCAGTACTTC TRBV7-9 TRBD1 TRBJ2-7 once
CASSLLSTGGGETQYF TGTGCCAGCAGTTTATTGAGTACAGGTGGGGGGGAGACCCAGTACTTC TRBV28 . TRBJ2-5 .
CASSQPNRDRGRNIQYF TGCGCCAGCAGCCAGCCCAACCGGGACCGGGGGCGAAACATTCAGTACTTC TRBV4-1 . TRBJ2-4 .
CASSYREASYEQYF TGTGCCAGCAGTTACAGGGAGGCCTCCTACGAGCAGTACTTC TRBV6-5 . TRBJ2-7 .
CASSVGLAVNEQFF TGTGCCAGCAGTGTCGGACTAGCGGTGAATGAGCAGTTCTTC TRBV2 TRBD2 TRBJ2-1 .
CASSIVTRLAGAYNEQFF TGTGCCAGTAGTATAGTAACTCGGCTAGCGGGGGCCTACAATGAGCAGTTCTTC TRBV19 TRBD2 TRBJ2-1 .
CASSPPGQNYGYTF TGTGCCAGCTCACCGCCGGGACAAAACTATGGCTACACCTTC TRBV18 . TRBJ1-2 .
CASSEGTGSGREKLFF TGTGCCAGCAGTGAAGGCACAGGGTCCGGGCGTGAAAAACTGTTTTTT TRBV6-1 . TRBJ1-4 .
CASGRDEAFF TGTGCCAGTGGACGCGATGAAGCTTTCTTT TRBV2 . TRBJ1-1 .
CASSGRGLEKLFF TGTGCCAGTAGTGGCAGGGGACTTGAAAAACTGTTTTTT TRBV19 . TRBJ1-4 once
CASSWVGSGSTDTQYF TGTGCCAGCAGCTGGGTTGGTAGCGGGAGTACAGATACGCAGTATTTT TRBV7-6 TRBD2 TRBJ2-3 .
CASSQRASGANVLTF TGTGCCAGCAGCCAGCGGGCCTCTGGGGCCAACGTCCTGACTTTC TRBV7-9 . TRBJ2-6 .
CASSRDRDSYGYTF TGTGCCAGCTCCCGGGACAGGGACTCCTATGGCTACACCTTC TRBV19 TRBD1 TRBJ1-2 .
CASSIGGSYEQYF TGTGCCAGTAGTATAGGGGGCAGTTACGAGCAGTACTTC TRBV19 . TRBJ2-7 .
CASSKGDRGDTEAFF TGTGCCAGCAGCAAAGGTGACAGGGGAGACACTGAAGCTTTCTTT TRBV21-1 . TRBJ1-1 .
CASSWAEGLGGYTF TGTGCCAGCAGTTGGGCCGAAGGGCTTGGCGGCTACACCTTC TRBV6-5 . TRBJ1-2 .
CASSHHGSEAFF TGCGCCAGCAGCCACCACGGGAGTGAAGCTTTCTTT TRBV4-1 . TRBJ1-1 .
CASSSRGQPNEKLFF TGTGCCAGCAGCTCCAGGGGGCAGCCTAATGAAAAACTGTTTTTT TRBV9 TRBD1 TRBJ1-4 .
CASSLRLASDEQFF TGTGCCAGCAGCTTGAGGCTAGCCTCCGATGAGCAGTTCTTC TRBV7-7 . TRBJ2-1 .
CASSLDRSSYEQYF TGTGCCAGCAGCTTGGACAGGTCATCCTACGAGCAGTACTTC TRBV5-4 . TRBJ2-7 .
CASVTGHLGDTQYF TGTGCCAGCGTGACGGGACACCTTGGGGATACGCAGTATTTT TRBV7-9 . TRBJ2-3 .
CASVGQSTDTQYF TGTGCTAGTGTCGGACAGAGCACAGATACGCAGTATTTT TRBV12-5 . TRBJ2-3 .
CASSSPMGELFF TGTGCCAGCAGTTCACCTATGGGGGAGCTGTTTTTT TRBV28 . TRBJ2-2 few
CASSDGVRLNYEQYF TGTGCCAGTAGTGACGGAGTCAGACTTAATTACGAGCAGTACTTC TRBV19 . TRBJ2-7 .
CASSETSGTSYEQYF TGTGCCAGCAGCGAAACTAGCGGGACCTCCTACGAGCAGTACTTC TRBV7-9 TRBD2 TRBJ2-7 .
CASTNGILGYTF TGTGCCAGCACCAACGGGATCCTTGGCTACACCTTC TRBV27 . TRBJ1-2 .
CASSIDLAGRGDGYTF TGTGCCAGTAGTATAGATCTGGCAGGGCGAGGGGATGGCTACACCTTC TRBV19 . TRBJ1-2 .
CSVEGTPAPSGANVLTF TGCAGCGTTGAAGGGACACCGGCCCCCTCTGGGGCCAACGTCCTGACTTTC TRBV29-1 . TRBJ2-6 .
CASSFSPARPPNTEAFF TGTGCCAGCAGTTTTTCCCCCGCCAGGCCGCCGAACACTGAAGCTTTCTTT TRBV27 . TRBJ1-1 .
CASSLGRRSSGKYNEQFF TGTGCCAGCAGCTTGGGACGGAGAAGCAGCGGGAAGTACAATGAGCAGTTCTTC TRBV11-2 TRBD2 TRBJ2-1 .
CASSQGTGDYNEQFF TGCGCCAGCAGCCAAGGGACAGGAGACTACAATGAGCAGTTCTTC TRBV4-3 TRBD1 TRBJ2-1 .
CAISESGFGYEQYF TGTGCCATCAGTGAGTCGGGGTTTGGCTACGAGCAGTACTTC TRBV10-3 . TRBJ2-7 once
CASSPSTGEGVQPQHF TGTGCCAGCAGTCCCTCGACAGGGGAAGGTGTCCAGCCCCAGCATTTT TRBV27 TRBD1 TRBJ1-5 .
CASSSPRDYEQYF TGTGCCAGCAGCTCCCCCCGAGACTACGAGCAGTACTTC TRBV28 . TRBJ2-7 .
CASSVGERHLSETQYF TGTGCCAGCAGCGTAGGGGAGCGTCACCTATCGGAGACCCAGTACTTC TRBV9 . TRBJ2-5 .
CASSKTSGRAGGYEQYF TGTGCCAGCAGCAAAACTAGCGGGAGGGCCGGGGGCTACGAGCAGTACTTC TRBV7-9 TRBD2 TRBJ2-7 .
CASSHGTGDSYEQYF TGTGCCAGCAGCCACGGGACAGGCGATTCCTACGAGCAGTACTTC TRBV7-9 TRBD1 TRBJ2-7 .